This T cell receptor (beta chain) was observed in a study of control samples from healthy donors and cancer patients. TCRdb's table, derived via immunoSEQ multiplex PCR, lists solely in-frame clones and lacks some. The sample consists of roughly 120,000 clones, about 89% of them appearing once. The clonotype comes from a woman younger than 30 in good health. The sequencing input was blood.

Written as DNA, the CDR3 is TGTGCCACCAGCGGGGGAACCACTGAAGCTTTCTTT. This encodes CATSGGTTEAFF. This rearrangement joins TRBV24-1 to TRBJ1-1; the D gene is possibly TRBD1 (5 bases). V gave up 7 bases and J gave up 4 bases, with 9 bases separating them. Germline CDR1 KGHDR, CDR2 SFDVKD. The CDR3 has 12 amino acids.